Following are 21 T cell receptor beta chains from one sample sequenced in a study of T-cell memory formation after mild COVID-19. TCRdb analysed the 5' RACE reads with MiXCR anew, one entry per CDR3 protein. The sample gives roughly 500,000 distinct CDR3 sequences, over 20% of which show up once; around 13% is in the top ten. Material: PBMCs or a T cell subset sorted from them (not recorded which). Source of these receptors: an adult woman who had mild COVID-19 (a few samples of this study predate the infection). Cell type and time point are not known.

CDR3 DNA sequence: TGCAGTGCTAGAGATCATTCAGTGGAGTTCCAGCCCCAGCATTTT. Translating it yields CSARDHSVEFQPQHF. This chain uses TRBV20-1 with TRBJ1-5, with D unresolved. CDR1 DFQATT and CDR2 SNEGSKA come from the germline V gene (reference sequence). The CDR3 has 15 residues. Trimming took 0 bases from V and 7 from J, leaving 16 bases between them.

The CDR3 is CATSASRGLETQYF. CDR3 nucleotide sequence: TGTGCCACCAGTGCCTCTAGGGGGCTGGAGACCCAGTACTTC. This chain connects TRBV24-1 to TRBJ2-5, with 7 bases identical to TRBD1. Germline V lookup: CDR1 KGHDR, CDR2 SFDVKD. J gave up 5 bases and V 5 bases, and 7 bases lay outside the gene matches. CDR3 size: 14 residues.

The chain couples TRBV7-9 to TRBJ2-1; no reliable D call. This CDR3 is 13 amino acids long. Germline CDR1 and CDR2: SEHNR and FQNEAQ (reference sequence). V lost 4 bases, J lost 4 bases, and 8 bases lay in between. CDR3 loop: CASSSQLYNEQFF. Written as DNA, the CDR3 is TGTGCCAGCAGCTCTCAACTTTACAATGAGCAGTTCTTC.

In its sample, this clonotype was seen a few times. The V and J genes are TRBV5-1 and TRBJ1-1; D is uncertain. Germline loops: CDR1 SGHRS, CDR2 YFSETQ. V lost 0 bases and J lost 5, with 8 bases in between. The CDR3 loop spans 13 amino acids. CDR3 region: CASSLAEETEAFF. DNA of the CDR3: TGCGCCAGCAGCTTGGCCGAAGAAACTGAAGCTTTCTTT.

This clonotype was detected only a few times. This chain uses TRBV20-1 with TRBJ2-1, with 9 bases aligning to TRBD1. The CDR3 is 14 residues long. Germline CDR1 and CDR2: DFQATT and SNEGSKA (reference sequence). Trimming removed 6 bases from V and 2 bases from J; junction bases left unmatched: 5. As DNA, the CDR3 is TGCAGTGCCCGGGGACAGGGTGCCTACAATGAGCAGTTCTTC. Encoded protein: CSARGQGAYNEQFF.

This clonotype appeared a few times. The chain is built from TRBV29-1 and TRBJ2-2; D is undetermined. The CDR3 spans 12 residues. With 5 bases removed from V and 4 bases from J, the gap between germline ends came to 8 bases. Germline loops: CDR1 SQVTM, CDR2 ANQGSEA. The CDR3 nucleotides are TGCAGCGTTAGGCTGTTCACCGGGGAGCTGTTTTTT. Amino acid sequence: CSVRLFTGELFF.

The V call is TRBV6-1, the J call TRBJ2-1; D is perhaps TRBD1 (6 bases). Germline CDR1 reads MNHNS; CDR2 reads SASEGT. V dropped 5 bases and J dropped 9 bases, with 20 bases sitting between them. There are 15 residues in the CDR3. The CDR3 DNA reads TGTGCCAGCAGTCCCGGGACACCCGGTGGGCCTGAGCAGTTCTTC. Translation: CASSPGTPGGPEQFF.

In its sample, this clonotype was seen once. This CDR3 reads CASSLIPTGGDYGYTF. CDR3 bases: TGTGCCAGCAGCTTAATCCCGACAGGGGGCGACTATGGCTACACCTTC. The chain recombines TRBV7-9 with TRBJ1-2, with 10 bases identical to TRBD1. The CDR3 length is 16 residues. V was clipped by 2 bases and J by 3 bases; unmatched bases: 6. The germline V gene has CDR1 SEHNR and CDR2 FQNEAQ (reference sequence).

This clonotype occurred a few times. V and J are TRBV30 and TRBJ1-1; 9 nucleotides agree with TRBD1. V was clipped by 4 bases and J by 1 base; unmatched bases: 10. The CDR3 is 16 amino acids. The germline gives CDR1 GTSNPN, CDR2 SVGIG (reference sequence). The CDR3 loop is CAWTYTWGQGNTEAFF. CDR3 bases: TGTGCCTGGACCTACACATGGGGACAGGGGAACACTGAAGCTTTCTTT.

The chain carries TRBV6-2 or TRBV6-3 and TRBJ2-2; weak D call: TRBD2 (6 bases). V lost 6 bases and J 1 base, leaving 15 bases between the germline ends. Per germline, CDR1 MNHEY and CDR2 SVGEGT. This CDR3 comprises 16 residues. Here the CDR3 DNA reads TGTGCCAGCAGCTCTGGTCTCGGGGGGAACACCGGGGAGCTGTTTTTT. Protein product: CASSSGLGGNTGELFF.

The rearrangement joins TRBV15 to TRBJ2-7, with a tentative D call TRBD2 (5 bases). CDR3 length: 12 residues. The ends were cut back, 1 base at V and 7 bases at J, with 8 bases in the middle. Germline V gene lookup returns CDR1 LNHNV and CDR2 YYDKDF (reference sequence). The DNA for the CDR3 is TGTGCCACCAGCAGAGCGGGAAATGAGCAGTACTTC. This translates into CATSRAGNEQYF.

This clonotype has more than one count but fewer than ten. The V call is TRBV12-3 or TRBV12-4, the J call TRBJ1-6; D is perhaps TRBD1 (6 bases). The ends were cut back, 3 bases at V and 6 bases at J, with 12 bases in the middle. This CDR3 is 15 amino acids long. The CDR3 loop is CASSLGGSPNSPLHF. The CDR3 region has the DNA TGTGCCAGCAGTTTGGGGGGCTCCCCTAATTCACCCCTCCACTTT.

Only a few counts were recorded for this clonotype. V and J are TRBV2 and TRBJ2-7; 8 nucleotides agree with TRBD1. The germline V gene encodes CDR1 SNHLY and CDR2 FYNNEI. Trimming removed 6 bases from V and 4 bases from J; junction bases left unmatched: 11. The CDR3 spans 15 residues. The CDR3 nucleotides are TGTGCCAGCAGCAGCTCCGGGACAGGCCTTTACGAGCAGTACTTC. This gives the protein CASSSSGTGLYEQYF.

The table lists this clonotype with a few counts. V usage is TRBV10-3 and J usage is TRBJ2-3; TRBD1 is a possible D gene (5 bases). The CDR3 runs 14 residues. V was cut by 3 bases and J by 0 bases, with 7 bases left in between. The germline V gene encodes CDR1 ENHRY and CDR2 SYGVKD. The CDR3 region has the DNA TGTGCCATCAGTGAAGGGGCTAGCACAGATACGCAGTATTTT. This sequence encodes CAISEGASTDTQYF.

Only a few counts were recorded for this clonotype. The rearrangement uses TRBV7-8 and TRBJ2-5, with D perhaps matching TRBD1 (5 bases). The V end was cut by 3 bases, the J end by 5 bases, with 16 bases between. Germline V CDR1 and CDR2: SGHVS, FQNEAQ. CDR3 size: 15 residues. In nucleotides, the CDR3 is TGTGCCAGCAGCTTCGAACCAGGGTTCAGGGAGACCCAGTACTTC. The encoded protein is CASSFEPGFRETQYF.

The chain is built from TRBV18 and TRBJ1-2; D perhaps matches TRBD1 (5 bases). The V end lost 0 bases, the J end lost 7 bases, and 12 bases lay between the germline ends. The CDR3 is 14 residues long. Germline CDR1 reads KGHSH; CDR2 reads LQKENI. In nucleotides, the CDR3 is TGTGCCAGCTCACCACCTGGGACGCTGGTTGGCTACACCTTC. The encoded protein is CASSPPGTLVGYTF.

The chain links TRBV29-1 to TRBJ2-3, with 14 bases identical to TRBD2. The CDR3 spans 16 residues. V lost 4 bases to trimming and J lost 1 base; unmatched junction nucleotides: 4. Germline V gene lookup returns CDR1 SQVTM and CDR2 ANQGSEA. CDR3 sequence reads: CSVVGLAGGRTDTQYF. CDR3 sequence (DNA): TGCAGCGTTGTCGGACTAGCGGGAGGTCGCACAGATACGCAGTATTTT.

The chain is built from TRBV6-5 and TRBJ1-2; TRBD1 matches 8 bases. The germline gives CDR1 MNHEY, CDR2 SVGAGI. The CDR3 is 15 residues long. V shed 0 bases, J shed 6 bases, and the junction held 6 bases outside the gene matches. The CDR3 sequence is CASSYSRQGANGYTF. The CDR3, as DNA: TGTGCCAGCAGTTACTCCCGGCAGGGGGCAAATGGCTACACCTTC.

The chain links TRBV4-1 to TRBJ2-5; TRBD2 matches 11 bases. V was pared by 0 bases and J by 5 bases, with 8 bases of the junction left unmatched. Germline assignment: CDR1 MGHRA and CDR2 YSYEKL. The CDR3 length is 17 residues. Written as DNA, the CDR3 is TGCGCCAGCAGCCAAGATCCATTAGCGGGGGGGCCGGAGACCCAGTACTTC. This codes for CASSQDPLAGGPETQYF.

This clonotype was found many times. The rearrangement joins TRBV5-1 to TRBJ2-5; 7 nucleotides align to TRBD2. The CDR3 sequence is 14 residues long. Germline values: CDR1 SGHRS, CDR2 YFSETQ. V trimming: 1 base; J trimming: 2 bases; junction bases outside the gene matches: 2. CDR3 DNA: TGCGCCAGCAGCTTGTTTAGCGGGCAAGAGACCCAGTACTTC. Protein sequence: CASSLFSGQETQYF.

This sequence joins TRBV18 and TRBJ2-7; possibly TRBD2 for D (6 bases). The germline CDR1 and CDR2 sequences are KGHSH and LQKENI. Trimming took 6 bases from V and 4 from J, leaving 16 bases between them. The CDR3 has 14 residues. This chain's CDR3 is CASSPRRGAYEQYF. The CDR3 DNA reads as TGTGCCAGCTCCCCTCGGAGGGGCGCTTACGAGCAGTACTTC.